Listed here are 10 T cell receptor beta chains from one sample, sequenced in a study of regulatory dendritic cells for organ transplantation. TCRdb keeps only in-frame clones here, not all; method: immunoSEQ multiplex PCR. The sample yields about 30,000 clones, roughly 80% seen once. Sequenced input: naive CD4+ T cells from blood. As for subset: CD45RA+ naive T cells. The receptors derive from a human donor in good health.

The V and J genes are TRBV6-6 and TRBJ2-5; 12 positions match TRBD2. This CDR3 region has 15 residues. With 4 bases clipped from V and 4 bases from J, the junction kept 4 bases outside the gene matches. Germline CDR1 reads MNHNY; CDR2 reads SVGAGI (reference sequence). The CDR3 nucleotides read TGTGCCAGCAGTTTTCTAGCGGGGGGGAGAGAGACCCAGTACTTC. Protein: CASSFLAGGRETQYF.

In this sample, this clone turned up a few times. The chain has TRBV5-6 and TRBJ1-6; 8 nucleotides agree with TRBD1. The V gene end was trimmed by 4 bases and the J gene end by 6 bases; junction bases not matched to a gene: 9. The CDR3 runs 16 residues. The germline V gene has CDR1 SGHDT and CDR2 YYEEEE. This chain's CDR3 is CASSRGQDGFNSPLHF. The DNA of the CDR3 is TGTGCCAGCAGCCGGGGACAGGATGGGTTTAATTCACCCCTCCACTTT.

The gene calls are TRBV7-9 and TRBJ2-6, with 8 positions matching TRBD1. The ends lost 6 bases at V and 6 bases at J; junction bases unmatched: 4. CDR3 length: 14 residues. CDR1 SEHNR and CDR2 FQNEAQ come from the germline V gene (reference sequence). The CDR3, as DNA: TGTGCCAGCAGATCGACAGGGGAGGCCAACGTCCTGACTTTC. Its protein product is CASRSTGEANVLTF.

The chain combines TRBV6-4 with TRBJ2-1; 9 bases align to TRBD2. The CDR3 length is 16 residues. Unmatched junction bases numbered 4, after V lost 0 bases and J lost 4 bases. Looked up from germline, CDR1 is MRHNA and CDR2 is SNTAGT. The CDR3 region has the DNA TGTGCCAGCAGTGACTCGATAGCGGGGGCGTACAATGAGCAGTTCTTC. It encodes CASSDSIAGAYNEQFF.

This clone appeared a few times. V usage is TRBV5-1 and J usage is TRBJ2-5; a possible D gene is TRBD1 (6 bases). Germline V gives CDR1 SGHRS, CDR2 YFSETQ. CDR3 size: 15 residues. V gave up 0 bases and J gave up 2 bases, with 11 bases separating them. This CDR3 reads CASSLVDRRQETQYF. As DNA, the CDR3 is TGCGCCAGCAGCTTGGTGGACAGAAGACAAGAGACCCAGTACTTC.

V and J are TRBV19 and TRBJ2-6, with D perhaps matching TRBD1 (6 bases). The germline V gene has CDR1 LNHDA and CDR2 SQIVND (reference sequence). Trimming took 3 bases from V and 1 from J, leaving 22 bases between them. CDR3 length equals 20 residues. CDR3 sequence reads: CASSIGSDNRGGSGANVLTF. The CDR3, as DNA: TGTGCCAGTAGTATCGGATCCGATAATCGAGGGGGATCTGGGGCCAACGTCCTGACTTTC.

This chain links TRBV6-6 with TRBJ1-1; 9 nucleotides align to TRBD1. The CDR3 is 15 residues long. V gave up 0 bases and J gave up 4 bases; unmatched junction bases: 3. Germline CDR1 and CDR2: MNHNY and SVGAGI (reference sequence). CDR3 residues: CASSYSRTGVTEAFF. DNA for the CDR3: TGTGCCAGCAGTTACTCGAGGACAGGGGTCACTGAAGCTTTCTTT.

V is TRBV2 and J is TRBJ1-5; 10 nucleotides match TRBD1. The germline V gene has CDR1 SNHLY and CDR2 FYNNEI. The CDR3 covers 13 residues. V trimming: 5 bases; J trimming: 7 bases; junction bases outside the gene matches: 2. The CDR3 nucleotides read TGTGCCAGCAGTAAGACAGGGGGCCAGCCCCAGCATTTT. Translated, it gives CASSKTGGQPQHF.

This chain uses TRBV6-5 with TRBJ2-2, with D maybe TRBD2 (6 bases). Deletions cut 6 bases from V and 2 bases from J, with 10 bases between. The CDR3 is 14 amino acids. Germline loops: CDR1 MNHEY, CDR2 SVGAGI. The CDR3 region is CASRPGLNTGELFF. The CDR3, as DNA: TGTGCCAGCAGGCCGGGACTTAACACCGGGGAGCTGTTTTTT.

The gene calls are TRBV19 and TRBJ2-5, with TRBD1 as a possible D gene (5 bases). The CDR3 extends over 14 amino acids. Germline V gene data show CDR1 as LNHDA and CDR2 as SQIVND (reference sequence). The V and J ends lost 1 base and 5 bases respectively, with 11 bases between them. DNA of the CDR3: TGTGCCAGTAGTATAGGTCAGGGATGGGAGACCCAGTACTTC. Protein sequence: CASSIGQGWETQYF.